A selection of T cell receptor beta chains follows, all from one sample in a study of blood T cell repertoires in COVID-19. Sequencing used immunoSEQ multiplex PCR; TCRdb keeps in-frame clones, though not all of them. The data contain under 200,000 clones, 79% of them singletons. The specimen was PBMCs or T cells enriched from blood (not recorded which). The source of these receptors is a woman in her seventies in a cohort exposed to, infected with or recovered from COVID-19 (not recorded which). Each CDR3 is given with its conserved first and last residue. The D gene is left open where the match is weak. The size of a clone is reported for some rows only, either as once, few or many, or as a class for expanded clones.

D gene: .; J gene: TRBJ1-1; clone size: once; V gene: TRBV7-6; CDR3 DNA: TGTGCCAGCAGCCCTGTCGGGGGAATGAACACTGAAGCTTTCTTT; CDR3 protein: CASSPVGGMNTEAFF
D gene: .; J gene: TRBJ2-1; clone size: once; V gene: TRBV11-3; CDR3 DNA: TGTGCCAGCAGCTCGCGTCCCCGACACGTTAGCTCCTACAATGAGCAGTTCTTC; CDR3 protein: CASSSRPRHVSSYNEQFF
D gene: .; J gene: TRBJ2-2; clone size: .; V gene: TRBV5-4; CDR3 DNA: TGTGCCAGCAGCTGGGGGCACGGAGCGAACACCGGGGAGCTGTTTTTT; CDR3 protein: CASSWGHGANTGELFF
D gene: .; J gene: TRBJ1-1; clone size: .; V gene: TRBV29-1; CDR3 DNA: TGCAGCGTTGAAGATCCCAGGGGAAACCCCCTGCTGAACACTGAAGCTTTCTTT; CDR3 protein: CSVEDPRGNPLLNTEAFF
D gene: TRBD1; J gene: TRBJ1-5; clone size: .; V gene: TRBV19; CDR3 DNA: TGTGCCAGTAGAGCTACAGGGGGCGGTCAGCCCCAGCATTTT; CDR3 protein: CASRATGGGQPQHF
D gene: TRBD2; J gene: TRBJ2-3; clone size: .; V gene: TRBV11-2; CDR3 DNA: TGTGCCAGCAGCCTAGCGGGAACAGATACGCAGTATTTT; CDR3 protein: CASSLAGTDTQYF
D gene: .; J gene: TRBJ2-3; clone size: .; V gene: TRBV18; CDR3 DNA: TGTGCCAGCTCACCACGACAACCAGGCACAGATACGCAGTATTTT; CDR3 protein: CASSPRQPGTDTQYF
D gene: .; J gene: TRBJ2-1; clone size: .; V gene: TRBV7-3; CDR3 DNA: TGTGCCAGCAGCTTAGGGCCACCCAATGAGCAGTTCTTC; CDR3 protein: CASSLGPPNEQFF
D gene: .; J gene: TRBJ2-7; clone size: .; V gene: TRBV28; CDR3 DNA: TGTGCCAGCAGGCGGGGAGGCATCCGAAACTACGAGCAGTACTTC; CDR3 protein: CASRRGGIRNYEQYF
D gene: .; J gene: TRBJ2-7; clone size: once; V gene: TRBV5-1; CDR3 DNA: TGCGCCAGCAGCTTGGTACAGGGTCGCGACGAGCAGTACTTC; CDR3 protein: CASSLVQGRDEQYF
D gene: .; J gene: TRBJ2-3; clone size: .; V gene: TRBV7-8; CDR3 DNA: TGTGCCAGCAGCTTCGCGCAGGGCGCAGATACGCAGTATTTT; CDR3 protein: CASSFAQGADTQYF
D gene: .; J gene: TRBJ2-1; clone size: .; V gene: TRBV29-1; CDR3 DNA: TGCAGCTCCCACGGGCAGGGTTTTAACAATGAGCAGTTCTTC; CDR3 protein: CSSHGQGFNNEQFF
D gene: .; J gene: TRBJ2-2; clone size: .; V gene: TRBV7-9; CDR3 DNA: TGTGCCAGCAGCTTAGTGGGCTCTGCAGGATGGGCCGGGGAGCTGTTTTTT; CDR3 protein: CASSLVGSAGWAGELFF
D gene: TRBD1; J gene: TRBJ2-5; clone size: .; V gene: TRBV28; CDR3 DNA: TGTGCCAGCAGTATACCGACAGGGAGTATGACCCAGTACTTC; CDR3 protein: CASSIPTGSMTQYF
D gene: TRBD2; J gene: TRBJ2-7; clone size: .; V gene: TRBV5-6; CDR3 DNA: TGTGCCAGCAGCTTGTTAGCGGGAAAATACGAGCAGTACTTC; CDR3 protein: CASSLLAGKYEQYF
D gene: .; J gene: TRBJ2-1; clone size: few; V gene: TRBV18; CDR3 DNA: TGTGCCAGCTCACCAGTTCTGGGGAGCAACAATGAGCAGTTCTTC; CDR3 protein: CASSPVLGSNNEQFF
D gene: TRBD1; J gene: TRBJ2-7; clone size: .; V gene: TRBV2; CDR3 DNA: TGTGCCAGCAGCGGACAGGGGGTCTACGAGCAGTACTTC; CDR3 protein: CASSGQGVYEQYF
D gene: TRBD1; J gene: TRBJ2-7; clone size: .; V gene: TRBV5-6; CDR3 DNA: TGTGCCAGCAGCTTCCCGGACAGGCCCTACGAGCAGTACTTC; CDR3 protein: CASSFPDRPYEQYF
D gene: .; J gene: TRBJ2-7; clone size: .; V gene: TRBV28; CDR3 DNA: TGTGCCAGCAGTTTACCTAGCTACGAGCAGTACTTC; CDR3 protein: CASSLPSYEQYF
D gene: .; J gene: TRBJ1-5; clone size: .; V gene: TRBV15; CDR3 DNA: TGTGCCACCAGCAGAGATTGGAGGGTGCCCCAGCATTTT; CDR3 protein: CATSRDWRVPQHF
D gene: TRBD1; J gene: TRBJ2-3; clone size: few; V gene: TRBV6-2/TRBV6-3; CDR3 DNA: TGTGCCAGCAGTTCCCGAGGGGGCTTGTCTAGCACAGATACGCAGTATTTT; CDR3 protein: CASSSRGGLSSTDTQYF
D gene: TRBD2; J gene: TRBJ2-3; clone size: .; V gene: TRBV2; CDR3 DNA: TGTGCCAGCAGTGCCCCATCACTAGCGGGCTCCACAGATACGCAGTATTTT; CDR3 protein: CASSAPSLAGSTDTQYF
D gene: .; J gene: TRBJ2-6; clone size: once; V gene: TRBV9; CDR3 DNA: TGTGCCAGCAGCGTAGGGAGGGGGGCCAACGTCCTGACTTTC; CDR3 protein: CASSVGRGANVLTF
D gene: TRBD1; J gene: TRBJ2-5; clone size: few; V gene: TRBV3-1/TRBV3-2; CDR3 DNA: TGTGCCAGCAGCCAAGGACAGGGATTAGGGGAGACCCAGTACTTC; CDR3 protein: CASSQGQGLGETQYF
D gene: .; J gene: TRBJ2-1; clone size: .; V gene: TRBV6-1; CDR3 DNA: TGTGCCAGCAGTGAAGCCCACAGGGCCTTAGGGGTGAACAATGAGCAGTTCTTC; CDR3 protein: CASSEAHRALGVNNEQFF
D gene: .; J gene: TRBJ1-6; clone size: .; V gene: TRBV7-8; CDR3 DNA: TGTGCCAGCAGCTCGAGGTCTACAGGGATCTATAATTCACCCCTCCACTTT; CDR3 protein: CASSSRSTGIYNSPLHF
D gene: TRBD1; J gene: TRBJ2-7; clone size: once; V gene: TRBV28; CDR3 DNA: TGTGCCAGCAAACTCGCAGGGGCCGGGACAGTAACACTCTACGAGCAGTACTTC; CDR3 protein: CASKLAGAGTVTLYEQYF
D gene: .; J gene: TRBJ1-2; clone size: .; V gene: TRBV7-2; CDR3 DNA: TGTGCCAGCAGCTTAGGCGGTGCGGGTGGCTACACCTTC; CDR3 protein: CASSLGGAGGYTF
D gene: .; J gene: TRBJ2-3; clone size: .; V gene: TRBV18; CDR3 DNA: TGTGCCAGCTCACCCCAGCGACCAGATGGAGATACGCAGTATTTT; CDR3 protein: CASSPQRPDGDTQYF
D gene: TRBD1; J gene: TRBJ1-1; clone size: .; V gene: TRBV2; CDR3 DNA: TGTGCCAGCAGCGCCTACGGACAGGGGAACACTGAAGCTTTCTTT; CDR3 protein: CASSAYGQGNTEAFF
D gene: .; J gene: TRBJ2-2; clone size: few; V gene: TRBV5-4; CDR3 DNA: TGTGCCAGCAGCTTCCGGGACACCAACACCGGGGAGCTGTTTTTT; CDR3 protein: CASSFRDTNTGELFF
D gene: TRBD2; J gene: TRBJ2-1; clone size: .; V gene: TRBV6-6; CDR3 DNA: TGTGCCAGCAGTCCGATTGTAGCGGGACTCAATGAGCAGTTCTTC; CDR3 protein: CASSPIVAGLNEQFF
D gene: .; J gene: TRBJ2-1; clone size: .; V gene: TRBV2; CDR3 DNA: TGTGCCAGCAGTGAAGGGGGCCGTGTACTGGTTGAGCAGTTCTTC; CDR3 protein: CASSEGGRVLVEQFF
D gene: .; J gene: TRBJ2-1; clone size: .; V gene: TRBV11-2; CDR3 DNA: TGTGCCAGCAGCTTACTGTCCCAGGACAATGAGCAGTTCTTC; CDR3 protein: CASSLLSQDNEQFF
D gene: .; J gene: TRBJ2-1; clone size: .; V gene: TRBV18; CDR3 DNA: TGTGCCAGCTCCCCTAGTAGAGGGAGTGCGAATGAGCAGTTCTTC; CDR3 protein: CASSPSRGSANEQFF
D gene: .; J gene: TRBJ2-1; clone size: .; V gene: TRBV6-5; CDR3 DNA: TGTGCCAGCAGTTACTCGAGCGGGTCTGAGCAGTTCTTC; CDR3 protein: CASSYSSGSEQFF
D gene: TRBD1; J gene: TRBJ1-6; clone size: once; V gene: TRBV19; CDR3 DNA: TGTGCCAGTAGTATACGGGACAGAAATTCACCCCTCCACTTT; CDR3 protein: CASSIRDRNSPLHF
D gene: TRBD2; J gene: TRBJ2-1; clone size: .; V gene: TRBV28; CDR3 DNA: TGTGCCAGCAGTTTAGGCCCGGGGGGGAATGGTGAGCAGTTCTTC; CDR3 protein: CASSLGPGGNGEQFF
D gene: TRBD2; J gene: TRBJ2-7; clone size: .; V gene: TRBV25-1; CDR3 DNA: TGTGCCAGCGCTAAAGCGGGGGAGCTAGGGCAGTACTTC; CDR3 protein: CASAKAGELGQYF
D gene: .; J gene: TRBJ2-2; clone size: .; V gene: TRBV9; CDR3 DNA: TGTGCCAGCAGCTTTCGCGTCGGCGGGGAGCTGTTTTTT; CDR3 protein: CASSFRVGGELFF
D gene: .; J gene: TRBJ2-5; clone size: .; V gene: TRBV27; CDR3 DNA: TGTGCCAGCAGTTCATCAGGGGAAGAGACCCAGTACTTC; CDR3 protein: CASSSSGEETQYF
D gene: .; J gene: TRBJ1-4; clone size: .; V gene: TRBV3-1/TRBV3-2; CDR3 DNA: TGTGCCAGCAGCCAAGAGTGGCAGGGTGAAAAACTGTTTTTT; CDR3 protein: CASSQEWQGEKLFF
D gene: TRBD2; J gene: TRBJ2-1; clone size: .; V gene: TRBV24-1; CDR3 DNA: TGTGCCACCAGTGACCATAGCGGGAGGGCGGGTAATGAGCAGTTCTTC; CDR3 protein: CATSDHSGRAGNEQFF
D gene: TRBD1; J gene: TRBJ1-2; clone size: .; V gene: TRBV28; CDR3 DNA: TGTGCCAACTCGGGACAGGGTGGTTATGGCTACACCTTC; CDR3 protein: CANSGQGGYGYTF
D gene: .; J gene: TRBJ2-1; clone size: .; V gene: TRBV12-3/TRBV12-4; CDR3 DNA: TGTGCCAGCAGTTTGGCGGCGGGGAATGAGCAGTTCTTC; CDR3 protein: CASSLAAGNEQFF
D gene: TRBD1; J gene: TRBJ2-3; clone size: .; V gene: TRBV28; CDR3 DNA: TGTGCCAGCAGTTCCGCGGGACAGGAGGGAGATACGCAGTATTTT; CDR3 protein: CASSSAGQEGDTQYF
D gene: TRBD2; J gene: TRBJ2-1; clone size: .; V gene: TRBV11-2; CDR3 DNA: TGTGCCAGCAGCGTACTAGCGGGAACCTACAATGAGCAGTTCTTC; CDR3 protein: CASSVLAGTYNEQFF
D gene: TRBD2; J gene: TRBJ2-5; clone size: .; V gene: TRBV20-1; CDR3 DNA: TGCAGTGCTAGTCGGCTAGCGGGAGGGCCGGGTGAGACCCAGTACTTC; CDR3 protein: CSASRLAGGPGETQYF
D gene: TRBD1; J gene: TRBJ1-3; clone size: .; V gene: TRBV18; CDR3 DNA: TGTGCCAGCTCACCGCGGACAGGCCCTGGAAACACCATATATTTT; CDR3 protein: CASSPRTGPGNTIYF
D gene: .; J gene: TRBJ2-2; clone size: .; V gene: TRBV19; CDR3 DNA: TGTGCCAGTAGTATTAATAGCATCAACACCGGGGAGCTGTTTTTT; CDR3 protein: CASSINSINTGELFF
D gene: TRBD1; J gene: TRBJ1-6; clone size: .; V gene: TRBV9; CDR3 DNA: TGTGCCAGCAGCGTGGGGGACAGGGGTGCGTCACCCCTCCACTTT; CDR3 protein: CASSVGDRGASPLHF
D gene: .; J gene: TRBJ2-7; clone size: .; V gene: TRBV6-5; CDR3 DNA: TGTGCCAGCAGTTACGTGCAGAGGACCTACGAGCAGTACTTC; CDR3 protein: CASSYVQRTYEQYF
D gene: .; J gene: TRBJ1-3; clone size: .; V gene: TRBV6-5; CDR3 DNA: TGTGCCAGCACGGAGGGAACTGGAAACACCATATATTTT; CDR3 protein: CASTEGTGNTIYF
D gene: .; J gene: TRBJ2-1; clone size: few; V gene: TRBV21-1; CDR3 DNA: TGTGCCAGCAGCCCCCATTGGAGGCTAGCGGTCTACAATGAGCAGTTCTTC; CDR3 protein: CASSPHWRLAVYNEQFF
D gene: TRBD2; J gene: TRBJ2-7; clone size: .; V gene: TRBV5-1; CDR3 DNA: TGCGCCAGCAGCCTCCTAGCGGGGGTCGGGCTTTACGAGCAGTACTTC; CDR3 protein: CASSLLAGVGLYEQYF
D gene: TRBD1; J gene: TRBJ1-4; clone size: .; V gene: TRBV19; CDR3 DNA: TGTGCCAGTAGTGTGACAGGGATCACTAATGAAAAACTGTTTTTT; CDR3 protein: CASSVTGITNEKLFF
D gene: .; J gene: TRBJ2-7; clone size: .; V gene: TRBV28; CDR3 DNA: TGTGCCACAAGAAAGACGGGCTCCTACGAGCAGTACTTC; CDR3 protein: CATRKTGSYEQYF
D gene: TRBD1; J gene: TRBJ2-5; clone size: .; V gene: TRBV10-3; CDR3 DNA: TGTGCCATCAGTGCCCATCGGGACAGTCCAGAGACCCAGTACTTC; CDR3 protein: CAISAHRDSPETQYF
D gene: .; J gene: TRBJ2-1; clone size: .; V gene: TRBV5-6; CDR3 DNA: TGTGCCAGCAGCTTGTATGGGACTGCCTTCAATGAGCAGTTCTTC; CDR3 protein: CASSLYGTAFNEQFF